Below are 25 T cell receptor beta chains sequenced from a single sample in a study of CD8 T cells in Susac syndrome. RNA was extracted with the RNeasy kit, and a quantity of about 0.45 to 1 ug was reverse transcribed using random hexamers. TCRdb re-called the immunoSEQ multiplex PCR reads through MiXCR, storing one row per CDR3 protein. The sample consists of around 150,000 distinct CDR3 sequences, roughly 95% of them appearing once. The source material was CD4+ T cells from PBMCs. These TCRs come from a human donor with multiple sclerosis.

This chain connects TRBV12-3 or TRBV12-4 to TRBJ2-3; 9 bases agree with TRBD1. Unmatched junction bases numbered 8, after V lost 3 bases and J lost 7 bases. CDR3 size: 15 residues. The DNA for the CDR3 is TGTGCCAGCAGTTTTCCCGGGACAGGGAAAAATACGCAGTATTTT. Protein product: CASSFPGTGKNTQYF.

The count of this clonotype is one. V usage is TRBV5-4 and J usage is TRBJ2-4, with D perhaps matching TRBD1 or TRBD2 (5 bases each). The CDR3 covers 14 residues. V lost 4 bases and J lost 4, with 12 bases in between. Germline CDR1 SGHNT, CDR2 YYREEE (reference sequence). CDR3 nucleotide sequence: TGTGCCAGCAGCCCCGGGACCGAGAAAAACATTCAGTACTTC. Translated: CASSPGTEKNIQYF.

The CDR3 loop reads CSASLGTSTLETQYF. CDR3 nucleotides: TGCAGTGCTAGCCTAGGGACTAGTACGTTAGAGACCCAGTACTTC. The chain is built from TRBV20-1 and TRBJ2-5, with 8 bases lining up with TRBD2. J lost 4 bases, V lost 3 bases, and 10 bases had no gene match. CDR1 and CDR2 (germline): DFQATT, SNEGSKA (reference sequence). CDR3 length: 15 residues.

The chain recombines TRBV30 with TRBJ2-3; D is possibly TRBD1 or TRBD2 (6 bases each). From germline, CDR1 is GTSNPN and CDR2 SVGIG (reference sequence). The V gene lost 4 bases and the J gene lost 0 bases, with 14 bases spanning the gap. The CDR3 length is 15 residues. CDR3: CAWNRGTTSTDTQYF. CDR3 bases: TGTGCCTGGAATCGGGGGACAACTAGCACAGATACGCAGTATTTT.

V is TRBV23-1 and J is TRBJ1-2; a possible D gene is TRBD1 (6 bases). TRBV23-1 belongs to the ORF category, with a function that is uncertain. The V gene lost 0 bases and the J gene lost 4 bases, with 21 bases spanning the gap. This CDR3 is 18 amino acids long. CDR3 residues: CASSQSGTTGKSPYGYTF. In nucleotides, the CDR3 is TGCGCCAGCAGTCAATCGGGTACCACAGGGAAATCCCCCTATGGCTACACCTTC.

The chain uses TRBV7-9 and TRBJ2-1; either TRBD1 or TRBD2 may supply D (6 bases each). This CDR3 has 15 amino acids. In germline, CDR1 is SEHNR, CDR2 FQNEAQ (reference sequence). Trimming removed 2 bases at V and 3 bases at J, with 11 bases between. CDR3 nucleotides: TGTGCCAGCAGCTTAAGACTAGGGGGCTACAATGAGCAGTTCTTC. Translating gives CASSLRLGGYNEQFF.

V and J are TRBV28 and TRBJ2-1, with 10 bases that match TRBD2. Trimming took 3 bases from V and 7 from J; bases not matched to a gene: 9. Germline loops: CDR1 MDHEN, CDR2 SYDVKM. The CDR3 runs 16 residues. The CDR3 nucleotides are TGTGCCAGCAGTTTCATGGGTGGTAGCGGGGGGAATGAGCAGTTCTTC. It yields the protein CASSFMGGSGGNEQFF.

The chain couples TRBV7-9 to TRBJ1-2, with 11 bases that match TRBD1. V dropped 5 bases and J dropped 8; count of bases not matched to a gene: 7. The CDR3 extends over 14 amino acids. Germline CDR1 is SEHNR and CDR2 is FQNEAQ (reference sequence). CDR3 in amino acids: CASSLRDRGKGYTF. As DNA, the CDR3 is TGTGCCAGCAGCCTCCGGGACAGGGGGAAGGGCTACACCTTC.

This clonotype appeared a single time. DNA of the CDR3: TGCGCCAGCAGCCAAGAGACTAGCGGGGGATCGAACACCGGGGAGCTGTTTTTT. Translated: CASSQETSGGSNTGELFF. V usage is TRBV4-3 and J usage is TRBJ2-2; 12 bases agree with TRBD2. After removal of 0 bases from V and 0 bases from J, the junction contained 2 bases not matched to a gene. The germline V gene has CDR1 LGHNA and CDR2 YSLEER. This CDR3 spans 18 amino acids.

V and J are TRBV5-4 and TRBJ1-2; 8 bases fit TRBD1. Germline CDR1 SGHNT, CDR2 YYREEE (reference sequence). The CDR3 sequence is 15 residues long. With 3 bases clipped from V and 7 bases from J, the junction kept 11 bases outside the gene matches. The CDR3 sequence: CASSSQDRAAGGYTF. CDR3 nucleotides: TGTGCCAGCAGCTCGCAGGACAGGGCCGCCGGTGGCTACACCTTC.

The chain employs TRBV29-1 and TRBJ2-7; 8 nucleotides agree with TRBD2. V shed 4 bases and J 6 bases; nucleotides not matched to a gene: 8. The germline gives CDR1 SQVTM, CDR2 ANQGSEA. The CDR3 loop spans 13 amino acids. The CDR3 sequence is CSVVSGGFFEQYF. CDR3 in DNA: TGCAGCGTTGTTTCGGGGGGGTTTTTCGAGCAGTACTTC.

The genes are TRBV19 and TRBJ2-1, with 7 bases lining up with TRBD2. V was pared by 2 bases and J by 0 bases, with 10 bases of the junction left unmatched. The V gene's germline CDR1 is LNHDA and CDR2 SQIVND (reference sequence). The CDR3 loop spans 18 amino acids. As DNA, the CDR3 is TGTGCCAGTAGTATACCCCGGGGGGATTCGAGCTCCTACAATGAGCAGTTCTTC. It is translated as CASSIPRGDSSSYNEQFF.

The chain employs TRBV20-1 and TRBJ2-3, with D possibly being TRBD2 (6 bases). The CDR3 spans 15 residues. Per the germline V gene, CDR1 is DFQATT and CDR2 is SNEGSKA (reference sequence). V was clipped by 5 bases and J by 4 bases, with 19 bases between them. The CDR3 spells CSASTGLGGADTQYF. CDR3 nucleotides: TGCAGTGCTTCAACGGGGCTAGGAGGGGCAGATACGCAGTATTTT.

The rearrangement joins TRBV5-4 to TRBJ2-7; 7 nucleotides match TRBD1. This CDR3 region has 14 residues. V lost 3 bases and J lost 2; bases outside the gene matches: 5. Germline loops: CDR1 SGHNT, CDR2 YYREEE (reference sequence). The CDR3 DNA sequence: TGTGCCAGCAGCTCCCCGACAGGGACCTACGAGCAGTACTTC. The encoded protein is CASSSPTGTYEQYF.

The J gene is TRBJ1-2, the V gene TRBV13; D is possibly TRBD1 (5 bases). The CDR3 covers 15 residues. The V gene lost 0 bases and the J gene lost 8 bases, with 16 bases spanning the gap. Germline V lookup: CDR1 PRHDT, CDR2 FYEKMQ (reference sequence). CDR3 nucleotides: TGTGCCAGCAGCTTAGGCAGCCTCGGGGGAGGAGGCTACACCTTC. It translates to CASSLGSLGGGGYTF.

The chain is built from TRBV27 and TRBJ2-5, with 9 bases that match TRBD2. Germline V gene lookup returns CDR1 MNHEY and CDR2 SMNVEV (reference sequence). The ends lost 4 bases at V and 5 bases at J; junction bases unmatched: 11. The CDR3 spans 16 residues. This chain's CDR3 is CASSWAGGTSGETQYF. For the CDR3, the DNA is TGTGCCAGCAGTTGGGCGGGGGGGACGTCTGGGGAGACCCAGTACTTC.

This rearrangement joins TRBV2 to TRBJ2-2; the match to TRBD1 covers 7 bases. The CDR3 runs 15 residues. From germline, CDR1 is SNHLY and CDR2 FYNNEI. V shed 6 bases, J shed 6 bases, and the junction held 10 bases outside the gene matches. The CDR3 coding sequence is TGTGCCAGCAGCGAGGGGGCAGGGTTGGCCGGGGAGCTGTTTTTT. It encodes CASSEGAGLAGELFF.

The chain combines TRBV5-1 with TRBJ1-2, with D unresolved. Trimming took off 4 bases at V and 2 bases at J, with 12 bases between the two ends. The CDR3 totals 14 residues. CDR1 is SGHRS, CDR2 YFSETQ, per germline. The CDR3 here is CASSIEGLNYGYTF. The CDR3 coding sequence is TGCGCCAGCAGCATAGAAGGGTTGAACTATGGCTACACCTTC.

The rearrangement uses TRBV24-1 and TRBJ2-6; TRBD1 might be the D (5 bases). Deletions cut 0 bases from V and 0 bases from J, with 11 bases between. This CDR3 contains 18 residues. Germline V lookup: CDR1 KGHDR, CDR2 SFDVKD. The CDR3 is CATSDLDQGDSGANVLTF. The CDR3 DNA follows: TGTGCCACCAGTGATTTGGACCAGGGTGACTCTGGGGCCAACGTCCTGACTTTC.

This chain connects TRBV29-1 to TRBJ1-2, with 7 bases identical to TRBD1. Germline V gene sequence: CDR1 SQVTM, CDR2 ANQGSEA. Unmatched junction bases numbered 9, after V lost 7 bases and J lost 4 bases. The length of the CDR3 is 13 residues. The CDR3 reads CSARSDRTYGYTF. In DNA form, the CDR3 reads TGCAGCGCCCGGTCGGACAGGACCTATGGCTACACCTTC.

This chain's CDR3 is CASSLLSSFRRAKNIQYF. The CDR3 bases are TGTGCCAGCAGCTTACTCTCTAGCTTTCGCCGAGCCAAAAACATTCAGTACTTC. V is TRBV7-2 and J is TRBJ2-4; TRBD2 is a possible D gene (5 bases). The CDR3 spans 18 residues. Germline CDR1 and CDR2: SGHTA and FQGNSA. The V and J ends lost 2 bases and 0 bases respectively, with 17 bases between them.

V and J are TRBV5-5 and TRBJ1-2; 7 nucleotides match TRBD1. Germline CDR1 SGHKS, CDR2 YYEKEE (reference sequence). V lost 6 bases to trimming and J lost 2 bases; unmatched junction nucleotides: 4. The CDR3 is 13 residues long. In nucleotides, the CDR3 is TGTGCCAGCAAGAGGACAGGAAACTATGGCTACACCTTC. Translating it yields CASKRTGNYGYTF.

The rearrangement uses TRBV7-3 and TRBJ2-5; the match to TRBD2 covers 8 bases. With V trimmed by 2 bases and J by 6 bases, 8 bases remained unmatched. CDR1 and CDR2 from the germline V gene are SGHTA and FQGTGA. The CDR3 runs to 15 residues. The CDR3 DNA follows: TGTGCCAGCAGCTTAGATCTAGCGGGTGCAAAGACCCAGTACTTC. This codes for CASSLDLAGAKTQYF.

CDR3 residues: CASSLLGGSPYEQYF. The CDR3 region has the DNA TGTGCCAGCAGCCTACTAGGTGGGTCACCCTACGAGCAGTACTTC. V is TRBV3-1 and J is TRBJ2-7; D possibly corresponds to TRBD2 (5 bases). The V gene's germline CDR1 is LGHDT and CDR2 YNNKEL (reference sequence). This CDR3 is built from 15 residues. V lost 4 bases to trimming and J lost 2 bases, with 15 bases between them.

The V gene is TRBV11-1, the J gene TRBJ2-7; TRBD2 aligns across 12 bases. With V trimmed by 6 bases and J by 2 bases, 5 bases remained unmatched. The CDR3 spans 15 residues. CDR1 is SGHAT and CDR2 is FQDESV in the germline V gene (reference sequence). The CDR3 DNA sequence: TGTGCCAGCAGGACGACTAGCGGGGGAGCCTACGAGCAGTACTTC. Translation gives CASRTTSGGAYEQYF.